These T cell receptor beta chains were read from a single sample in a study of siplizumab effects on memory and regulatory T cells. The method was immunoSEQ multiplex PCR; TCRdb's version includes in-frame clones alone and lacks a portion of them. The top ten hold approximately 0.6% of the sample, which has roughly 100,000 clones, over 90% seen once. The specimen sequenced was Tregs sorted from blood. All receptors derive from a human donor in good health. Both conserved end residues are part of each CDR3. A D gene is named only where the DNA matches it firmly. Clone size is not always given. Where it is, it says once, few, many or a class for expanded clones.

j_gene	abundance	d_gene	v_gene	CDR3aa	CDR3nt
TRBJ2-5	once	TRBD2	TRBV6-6	CASSPRGGFQETQYF	TGTGCCAGCAGCCCGCGGGGGGGATTTCAAGAGACCCAGTACTTC
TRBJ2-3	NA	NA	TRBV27	CASSLLPGVDTQYF	TGTGCCAGCAGTTTACTGCCAGGGGTAGATACGCAGTATTTT
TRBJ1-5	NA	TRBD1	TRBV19	CASSRTGGNQPQHF	TGTGCCAGTAGTAGGACAGGGGGGAATCAGCCCCAGCATTTT
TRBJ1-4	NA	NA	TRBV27	CASSPRMQPATNEKLFF	TGTGCCAGCAGTCCGCGGATGCAGCCAGCAACTAATGAAAAACTGTTTTTT
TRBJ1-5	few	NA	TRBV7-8	CASSLGGLGNQPQHF	TGTGCCAGCAGCTTAGGAGGGCTGGGGAATCAGCCCCAGCATTTT
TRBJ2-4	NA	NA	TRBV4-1	CASSQEPLGARGIQYF	TGCGCCAGCAGCCAAGAACCTCTGGGGGCCCGCGGCATTCAGTACTTC
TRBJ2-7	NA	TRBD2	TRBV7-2	CASSFTGGPYEQYF	TGTGCCAGCAGCTTTACGGGAGGGCCCTACGAGCAGTACTTC
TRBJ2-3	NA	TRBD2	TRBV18	CASSLLPGSRGNTQYF	TGTGCCAGCTCACTCCTCCCCGGGTCGCGGGGGAATACGCAGTATTTT
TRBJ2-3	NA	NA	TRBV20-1	CSALTDTQYF	TGCAGTGCCCTCACAGATACGCAGTATTTT
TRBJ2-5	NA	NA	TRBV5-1	CASSPSGQETQYF	TGCGCCAGCAGCCCCTCCGGGCAAGAGACCCAGTACTTC
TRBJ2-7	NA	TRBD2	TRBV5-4	CASSAGLAGGPVYDEQYF	TGTGCCAGCAGCGCCGGACTAGCGGGAGGGCCAGTTTATGACGAGCAGTACTTC
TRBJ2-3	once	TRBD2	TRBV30	CATGLAGGRTDTQYF	TGTGCCACGGGACTAGCGGGAGGTCGCACAGATACGCAGTATTTT
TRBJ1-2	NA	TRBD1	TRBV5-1	CASSFEGAYGYTF	TGCGCCAGCAGCTTTGAGGGGGCCTATGGCTACACCTTC
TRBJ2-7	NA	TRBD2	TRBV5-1	CASRGGNRSSYEQYF	TGCGCCAGCAGGGGGGGGAACAGGTCATCCTACGAGCAGTACTTC
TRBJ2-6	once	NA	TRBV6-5	CASTRYSGANVLTF	TGTGCCAGCACCCGATACTCTGGGGCCAACGTCCTGACTTTC
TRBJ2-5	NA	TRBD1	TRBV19	CASSVTGTGSETQYF	TGTGCCAGTAGTGTCACCGGGACAGGGAGTGAGACCCAGTACTTC
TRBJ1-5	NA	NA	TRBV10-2	CASSESSQPQHF	TGCGCCAGCAGTGAGTCGAGTCAGCCCCAGCATTTT
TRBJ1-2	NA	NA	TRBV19	CASSPLLTNYGYTF	TGTGCCAGTAGCCCCCTATTGACTAACTATGGCTACACCTTC
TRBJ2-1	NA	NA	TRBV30	CAWSPPNEQFF	TGTGCCTGGAGTCCCCCCAATGAGCAGTTCTTC
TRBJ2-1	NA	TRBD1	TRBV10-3	CAISPGQYNEQFF	TGTGCCATCAGCCCGGGACAGTACAATGAGCAGTTCTTC
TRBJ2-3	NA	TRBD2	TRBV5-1	CASSSTSGTDTQYF	TGCGCCAGCAGCTCGACTAGCGGCACAGATACGCAGTATTTT
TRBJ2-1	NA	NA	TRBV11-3	CASSYTGTYSYNEQFF	TGTGCCAGCAGCTACACCGGGACTTACTCCTACAATGAGCAGTTCTTC
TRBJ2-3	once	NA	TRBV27	CASSSAASTDTQYF	TGTGCCAGCAGTTCCGCAGCTAGCACAGATACGCAGTATTTT
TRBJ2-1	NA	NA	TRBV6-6	CASSYLVGEQFF	TGTGCCAGCAGTTACTTGGTGGGGGAGCAGTTCTTC
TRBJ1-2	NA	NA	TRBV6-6	CASSYSSLGANYGYTF	TGTGCCAGCAGTTACTCGAGCCTCGGAGCTAACTATGGCTACACCTTC
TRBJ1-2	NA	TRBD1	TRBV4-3	CASSQDRGYGYTF	TGCGCCAGCAGCCAGGACAGGGGTTATGGCTACACCTTC
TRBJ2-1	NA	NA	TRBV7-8	CASSLVDAGVGNEQFF	TGTGCCAGCAGCTTAGTAGATGCAGGGGTGGGGAATGAGCAGTTCTTC